This T cell receptor beta chain was obtained from a study of blood T cells in healthy people across ages. Study findings and constraints: Because donor CMV status was unknown, expanded clonotype changes were possibly confounded.

As for this clonotype: Its antigen is currently unknown.

Through a sample-barcoded 5' primer and a J-beta primer mix, a second PCR was run for roughly 7 to 11 cycles. TCRdb re-derived calls from the 5' RACE reads in MiXCR, one entry per CDR3 protein. The sample comprises about 930,000 distinct CDR3 sequences, around 29% of which are singletons, and 9.5% to 13% rests with the top ten. The sample was also reused in another study, on T cells of mothers and their children.

Sample: blood. The receptor was derived from a woman in her thirties or forties in good health.

This CDR3 reads CSGSGGLAGAYNEQFF. The CDR3 DNA sequence: TGCAGCGGGTCGGGGGGACTAGCGGGGGCCTACAATGAGCAGTTCTTC. This rearrangement joins TRBV29-1 to TRBJ2-1, with 14 positions matching TRBD2. The V segment lost 7 bases and the J segment 2 bases; nucleotides outside the gene matches: 7. Germline lookup yields CDR1 SQVTM and CDR2 ANQGSEA. The CDR3 has 16 residues.